The clone carrying this TCR beta chain was picked up many times. What it binds is not known. Unique molecular identifiers were incorporated during preparation of the TCRbeta library. Each CDR3 protein gets one entry after TCRdb re-called the PCR reads with MiXCR. The table lists approximately 490,000 distinct CDR3 sequences, under 12% of them singletons, with around 2% in the top ten. This sample is part of a study of T-cell reconstitution after alpha-beta-depleted transplantation in children. General study results and limits: Approximately two months post-transplant, alpha-beta T cells reportedly originated from several hundred expanded graft clones. The authors attributed T-cell counts and diversity one year after transplant mostly to newly produced T cells. Where some patients showed high TCRbeta diversity at day 60, it came from recipient T cells and thymic progenitors that had survived.

This TCR was recovered from a child aged 2-15 years with inherited bone marrow failure, due to receive a stem cell transplant. The input for sequencing was PBMCs, taken before TCRalphabeta/CD19-depleted stem cell transplant.

CDR3 bases: TGCAGTGCTAGGAGGGGGTGGTACCAAGAGACCCAGTACTTC. It encodes CSARRGWYQETQYF. This sequence joins TRBV20-1 and TRBJ2-5; D might be TRBD1 (6 bases). The V gene lost 3 bases and the J gene lost 0 bases, with 11 bases spanning the gap. The CDR3 covers 14 residues. The germline V gene encodes CDR1 DFQATT and CDR2 SNEGSKA (reference sequence).